A selection of T cell receptor beta chains follows, all from one sample in a study of T cell responses to AZD1222 COVID-19 vaccine. The protocol was immunoSEQ multiplex PCR, while the TCRdb copy is restricted to in-frame clones and leaves out a portion. The data contain about 62,000 clones, roughly 90% of them singletons. Sequences were derived from peripheral blood, sampled on day 0 of AZD1222 vaccination. These receptor sequences come from an adult in good health. Both conserved end residues are part of each CDR3. The order of the fields is clone size, V gene, J gene, D gene, CDR3 protein, CDR3 DNA. D genes are given only for firm matches. Size is stated for part of the rows, as once, few or many counts, or as a class when the clone is expanded.

few	TRBV4-1	TRBJ2-5	TRBD1	CASSQGQAGQETQYF	TGCGCCAGCAGCCAGGGACAGGCGGGACAAGAGACCCAGTACTTC
.	TRBV12-3/TRBV12-4	TRBJ1-1	.	CASSPRRNTEAFF	TGTGCCAGCAGTCCCCGAAGAAACACTGAAGCTTTCTTT
.	TRBV6-5	TRBJ2-5	.	CASCILGGETQYF	TGTGCCAGTTGTATACTGGGTGGAGAGACCCAGTACTTC
.	TRBV7-9	TRBJ2-7	TRBD1	CASSLATGLGLEQYF	TGTGCCAGCAGCTTAGCGACAGGGTTGGGGCTCGAGCAGTACTTC
.	TRBV9	TRBJ2-2	.	CASSVDRASTGELFF	TGTGCCAGCAGCGTAGACAGGGCCTCCACCGGGGAGCTGTTTTTT
.	TRBV5-1	TRBJ1-5	TRBD1	CASSLDPTGGNQPQHF	TGCGCCAGCAGCTTGGACCCCACAGGGGGCAATCAGCCCCAGCATTTT
.	TRBV11-2	TRBJ2-1	TRBD2	CASSGTSGNEQFF	TGTGCCAGCAGCGGGACTAGCGGAAATGAGCAGTTCTTC
.	TRBV27	TRBJ1-5	.	CASSPQGQPQHF	TGTGCCAGCAGTCCCCAGGGCCAGCCCCAGCATTTT
once	TRBV5-1	TRBJ2-2	.	CASSFMFSGNTGELFF	TGCGCCAGCAGCTTCATGTTTTCAGGGAACACCGGGGAGCTGTTTTTT
once	TRBV5-4	TRBJ2-7	.	CASSLAGSAEQYF	TGTGCCAGCAGCTTGGCCGGGTCTGCCGAGCAGTACTTC
.	TRBV7-3	TRBJ2-3	TRBD1	CASSPDRGTDTQYF	TGTGCCAGCAGCCCAGACAGGGGCACAGATACGCAGTATTTT
.	TRBV5-1	TRBJ1-4	.	CASSVGHETTNEKLFF	TGCGCGTCATCGGTTGGACACGAGACAACTAATGAAAAACTGTTTTTT
.	TRBV7-2	TRBJ2-4	.	CASSPGGGAKNIQYF	TGTGCCAGCAGCCCCGGAGGAGGTGCCAAAAACATTCAGTACTTC
.	TRBV5-1	TRBJ1-2	.	CASRSRESSGYTF	TGCGCCAGCAGATCCAGGGAGTCATCTGGCTACACCTTC
.	TRBV30	TRBJ2-3	.	CAWSTTDTQYF	TGTGCCTGGAGTACTACAGATACGCAGTATTTT
few	TRBV3-1/TRBV3-2	TRBJ2-7	TRBD1	CASSPYRGPYEQYF	TGTGCCAGCAGCCCGTACAGGGGACCCTACGAGCAGTACTTC
.	TRBV10-3	TRBJ1-5	.	CAISARSTDQPQHF	TGTGCCATCAGCGCTAGGTCTACCGACCAGCCCCAGCATTTT
.	TRBV2	TRBJ1-5	TRBD1	CASSPDRVRQPQHF	TGTGCCAGCAGTCCGGACAGGGTCAGGCAGCCCCAGCATTTT
.	TRBV11-2	TRBJ2-7	TRBD2	CASSFSGGAYEQYF	TGTGCCAGCAGCTTTAGCGGGGGGGCCTACGAGCAGTACTTC
.	TRBV10-3	TRBJ2-7	TRBD1	CAIGDRGRTYEQYF	TGTGCCATCGGTGACAGGGGGCGGACCTACGAGCAGTACTTC
.	TRBV7-6	TRBJ1-5	.	CASSLTGPDQPQHF	TGTGCCAGCAGCTTAACAGGGCCGGATCAGCCCCAGCATTTT
few	TRBV7-9	TRBJ1-3	.	CASSLVGSYSGNTIYF	TGTGCCAGCAGCTTAGTAGGGTCCTACTCTGGAAACACCATATATTTT
.	TRBV3-1/TRBV3-2	TRBJ2-3	.	CASSQDWRASTDTQYF	TGTGCCAGCAGCCAAGACTGGCGGGCGAGCACAGATACGCAGTATTTT
few	TRBV2	TRBJ1-5	TRBD1	CASSRTGDINQPQHF	TGTGCCAGCAGTCGGACAGGGGACATCAATCAGCCCCAGCATTTT
.	TRBV4-1	TRBJ2-7	.	CASSEPPGRGNYEQYF	TGCGCCAGCAGCGAACCCCCGGGAAGGGGGAACTACGAGCAGTACTTC
.	TRBV29-1	TRBJ2-1	TRBD1	CSVDREMDYNEQFF	TGCAGCGTCGACAGGGAGATGGACTACAATGAGCAGTTCTTC
.	TRBV19	TRBJ1-6	.	CASSIDTRGDSPLHF	TGTGCCAGTAGTATAGACACCAGGGGAGATTCACCCCTCCACTTT
once	TRBV2	TRBJ2-1	.	CASSFQGSSYNEQFF	TGTGCCAGCAGTTTTCAGGGTAGCTCCTACAATGAGCAGTTCTTC